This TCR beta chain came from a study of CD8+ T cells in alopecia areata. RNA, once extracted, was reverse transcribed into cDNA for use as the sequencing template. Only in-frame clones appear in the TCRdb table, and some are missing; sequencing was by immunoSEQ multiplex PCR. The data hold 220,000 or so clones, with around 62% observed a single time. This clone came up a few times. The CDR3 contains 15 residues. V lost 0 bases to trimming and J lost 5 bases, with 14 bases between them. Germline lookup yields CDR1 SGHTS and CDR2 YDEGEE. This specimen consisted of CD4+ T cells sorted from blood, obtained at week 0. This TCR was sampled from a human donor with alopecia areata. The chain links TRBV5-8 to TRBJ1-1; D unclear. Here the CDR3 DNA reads TGTGCCAGCAGCTTGGGGTTGGCGGGATGGACTGAAGCTTTCTTT. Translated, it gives CASSLGLAGWTEAFF. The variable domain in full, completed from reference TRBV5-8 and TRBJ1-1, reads EAGVTQSPTHLIKTRGQQATLRCSPISGHTSVYWYQQALGLGLQFLLWYDEGEERNRGNFPPRFSGRQFPNYSSELNVNALELEDSALYLCASSLGLAGWTEAFFGQGTRLTVV.